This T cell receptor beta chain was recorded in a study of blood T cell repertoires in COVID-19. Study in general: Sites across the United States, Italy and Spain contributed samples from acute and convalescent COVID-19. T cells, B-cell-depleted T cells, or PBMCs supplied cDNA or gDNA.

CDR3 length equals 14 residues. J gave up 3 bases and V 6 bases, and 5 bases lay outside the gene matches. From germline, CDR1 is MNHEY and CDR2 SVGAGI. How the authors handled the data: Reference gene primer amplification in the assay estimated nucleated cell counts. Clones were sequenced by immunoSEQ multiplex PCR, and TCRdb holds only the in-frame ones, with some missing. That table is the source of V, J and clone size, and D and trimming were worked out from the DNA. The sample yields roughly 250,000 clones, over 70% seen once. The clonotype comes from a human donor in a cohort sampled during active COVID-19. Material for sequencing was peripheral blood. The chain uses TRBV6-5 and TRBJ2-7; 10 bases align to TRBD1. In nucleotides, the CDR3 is TGTGCCAGCAGCCTACGGGACAGGGGCTACGAGCAGTACTTC. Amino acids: CASSLRDRGYEQYF.